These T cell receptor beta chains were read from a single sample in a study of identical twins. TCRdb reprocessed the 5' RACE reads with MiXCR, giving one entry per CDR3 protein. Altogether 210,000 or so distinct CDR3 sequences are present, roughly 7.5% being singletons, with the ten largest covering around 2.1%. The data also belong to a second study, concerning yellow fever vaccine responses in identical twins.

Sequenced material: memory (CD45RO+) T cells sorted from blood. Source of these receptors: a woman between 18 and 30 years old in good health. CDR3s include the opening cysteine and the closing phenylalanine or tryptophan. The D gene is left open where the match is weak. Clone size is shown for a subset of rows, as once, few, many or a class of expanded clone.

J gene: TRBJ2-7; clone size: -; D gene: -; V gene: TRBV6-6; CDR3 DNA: TGTGCCAGCAGTTCCCGGACGGTCTCCTACGAGCAGTACTTC; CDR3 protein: CASSSRTVSYEQYF
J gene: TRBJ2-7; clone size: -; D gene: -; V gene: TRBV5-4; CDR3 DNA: TGTGCCAGCAGCTCCCAGGGAGGAGGCTACGAGCAGTACTTC; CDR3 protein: CASSSQGGGYEQYF
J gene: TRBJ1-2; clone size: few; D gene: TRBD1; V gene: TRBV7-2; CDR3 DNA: TGTGCCAGCAGCCCACGGGACAGCAACTACTACACCTTC; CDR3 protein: CASSPRDSNYYTF
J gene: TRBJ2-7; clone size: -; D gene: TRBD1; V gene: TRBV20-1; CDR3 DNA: TGCAGTGCGGGCGGGCGGGACAGGCCCTCCCACGAGCAGTACTTC; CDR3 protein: CSAGGRDRPSHEQYF
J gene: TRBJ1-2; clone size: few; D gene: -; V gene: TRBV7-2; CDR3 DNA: TGTGCCAGCAGCCAACAGACCCCGGGTCTGAGCTACACCTTC; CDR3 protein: CASSQQTPGLSYTF
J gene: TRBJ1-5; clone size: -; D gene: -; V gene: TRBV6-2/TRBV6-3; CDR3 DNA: TGTGCCAGCAGTTTAGGGATCGGGAAGACAACAGGGCATCAGCCCCAGCATTTT; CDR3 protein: CASSLGIGKTTGHQPQHF
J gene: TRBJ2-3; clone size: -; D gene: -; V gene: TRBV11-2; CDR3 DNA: TGTGCCAGCAGCTTAGACGGGAGAGGGACAGATACGCAGTATTTT; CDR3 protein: CASSLDGRGTDTQYF
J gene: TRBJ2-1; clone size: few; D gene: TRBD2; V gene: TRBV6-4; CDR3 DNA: TGTGCCAGCAGTGACTCGATGGTAGCGGGGGGTCAGCAGTTCTTC; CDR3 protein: CASSDSMVAGGQQFF
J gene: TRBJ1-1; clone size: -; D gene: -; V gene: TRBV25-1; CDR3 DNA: TGTGCCAGCAGTGATAGAATAGTGAACACTGAAGCTTTCTTT; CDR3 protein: CASSDRIVNTEAFF
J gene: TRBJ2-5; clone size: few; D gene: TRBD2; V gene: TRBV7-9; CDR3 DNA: TGTGCCAGCAGCCCTCCAGCGGGGGGGCCCGAGACCCAGTACTTC; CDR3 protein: CASSPPAGGPETQYF
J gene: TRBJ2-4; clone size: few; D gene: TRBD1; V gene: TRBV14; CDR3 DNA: TGTGCCAGCAGCCAAGCGACAGGGGTGAGGAACATTCAGTACTTC; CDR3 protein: CASSQATGVRNIQYF
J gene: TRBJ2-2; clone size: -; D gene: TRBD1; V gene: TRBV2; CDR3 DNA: TGTGCCAGCCGAGACAGGGGGCCCACCGGGGAGCTGTTTTTT; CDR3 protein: CASRDRGPTGELFF
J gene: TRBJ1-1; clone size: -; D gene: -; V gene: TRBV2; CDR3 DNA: TGTGCCAGCAGTGAATCGGGGGTCGGCACTGAAGCTTTCTTT; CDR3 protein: CASSESGVGTEAFF
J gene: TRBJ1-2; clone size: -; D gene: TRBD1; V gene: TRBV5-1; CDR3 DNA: TGCGCCAGCAGCTCCGGGACAGGGGTCTCTTTCTATGGCTACACCTTC; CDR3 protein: CASSSGTGVSFYGYTF
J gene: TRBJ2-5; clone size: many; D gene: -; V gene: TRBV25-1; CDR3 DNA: TGTGCCAGCAGCCTGAGAAAAATTCAGGGGGGTCAGGAGACCCAGTACTTC; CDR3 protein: CASSLRKIQGGQETQYF
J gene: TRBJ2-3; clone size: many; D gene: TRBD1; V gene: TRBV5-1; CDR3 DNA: TGCGCCAGCAGCCCAGGACAGGGCTGGACAGATACGCAGTATTTT; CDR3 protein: CASSPGQGWTDTQYF
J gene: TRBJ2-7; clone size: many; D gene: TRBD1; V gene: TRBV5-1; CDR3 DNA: TGCGCCAGCAGCCCGAGACAGGGGGAGTCCTACGAGCAGTACTTC; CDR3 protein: CASSPRQGESYEQYF
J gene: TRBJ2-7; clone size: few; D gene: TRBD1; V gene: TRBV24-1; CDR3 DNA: TGTGCCACTAGGGACAGGGACTACGAGCAGTACTTC; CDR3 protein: CATRDRDYEQYF
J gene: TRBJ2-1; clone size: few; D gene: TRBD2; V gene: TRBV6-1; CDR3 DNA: TGTGCCAGCAGTGAAAATGGAGCTAGCGGTGCTAGTGAGCAGTTCTTC; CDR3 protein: CASSENGASGASEQFF
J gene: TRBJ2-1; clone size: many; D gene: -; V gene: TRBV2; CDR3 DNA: TGTGCCAGCAGTGATGGGACAAGCTCCTACAATGAGCAGTTCTTC; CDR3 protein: CASSDGTSSYNEQFF
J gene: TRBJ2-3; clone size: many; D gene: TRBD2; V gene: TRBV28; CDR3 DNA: TGTGCCAGCCGGGTTTGGGGGACTACCACAGATACGCAGTATTTT; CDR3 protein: CASRVWGTTTDTQYF
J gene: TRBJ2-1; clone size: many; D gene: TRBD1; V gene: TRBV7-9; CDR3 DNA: TGTGCCAGCAGCTCGACCCGGGACAGGGACAATGAGCAGTTCTTC; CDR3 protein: CASSSTRDRDNEQFF
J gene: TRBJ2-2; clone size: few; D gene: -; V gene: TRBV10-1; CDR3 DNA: TGCGCCAGCAGTACTAGCAACACCGGGGAGCTGTTTTTT; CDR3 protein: CASSTSNTGELFF
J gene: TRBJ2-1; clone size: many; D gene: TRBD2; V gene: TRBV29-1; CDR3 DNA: TGCAGCGTTGCTCGACTAGCGGATTACAATGAGCAGTTCTTC; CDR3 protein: CSVARLADYNEQFF
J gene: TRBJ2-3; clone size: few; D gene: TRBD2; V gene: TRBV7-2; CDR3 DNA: TGTGCCAGCAGCTTAGTAGGGACTAGCGGGACAGGAGATACGCAGTATTTT; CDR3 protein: CASSLVGTSGTGDTQYF
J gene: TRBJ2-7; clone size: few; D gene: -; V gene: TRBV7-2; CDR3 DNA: TGTGCCAGCAGCTTAGTACTGGGAAACTACGAGCAGTACTTC; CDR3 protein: CASSLVLGNYEQYF
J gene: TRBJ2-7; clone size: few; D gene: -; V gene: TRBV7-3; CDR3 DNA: TGTGCCAGCAGCTTAAACGGCGTTGGACGGAACTACGAGCAGTACTTC; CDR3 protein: CASSLNGVGRNYEQYF
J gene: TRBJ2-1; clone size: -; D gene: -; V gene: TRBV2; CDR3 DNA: TGTGCCAGCACCGACTCGGGCGGGAACTACAATGAGCAGTTCTTC; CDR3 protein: CASTDSGGNYNEQFF
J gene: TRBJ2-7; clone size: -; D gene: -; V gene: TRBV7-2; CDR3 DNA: TGTGCCAGCAGCTTAGTTGGGGTTTTCGAGCAGTACTTC; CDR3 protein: CASSLVGVFEQYF
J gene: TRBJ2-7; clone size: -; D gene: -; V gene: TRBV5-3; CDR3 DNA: TGTGCCATCGGCCCCCGGCTACACTCCTACGAGCAGTACTTC; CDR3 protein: CAIGPRLHSYEQYF
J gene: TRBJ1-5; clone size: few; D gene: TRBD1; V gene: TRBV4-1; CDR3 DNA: TGCGCCAGCAGCCAAGGACAGGGTGCCGGTCAGCCCCAGCATTTT; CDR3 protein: CASSQGQGAGQPQHF
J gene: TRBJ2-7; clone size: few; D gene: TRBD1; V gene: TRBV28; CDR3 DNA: TGTGCCAGCAGTAGAACCGGGACAGGGGTCCACGAGCAGTACTTC; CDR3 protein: CASSRTGTGVHEQYF